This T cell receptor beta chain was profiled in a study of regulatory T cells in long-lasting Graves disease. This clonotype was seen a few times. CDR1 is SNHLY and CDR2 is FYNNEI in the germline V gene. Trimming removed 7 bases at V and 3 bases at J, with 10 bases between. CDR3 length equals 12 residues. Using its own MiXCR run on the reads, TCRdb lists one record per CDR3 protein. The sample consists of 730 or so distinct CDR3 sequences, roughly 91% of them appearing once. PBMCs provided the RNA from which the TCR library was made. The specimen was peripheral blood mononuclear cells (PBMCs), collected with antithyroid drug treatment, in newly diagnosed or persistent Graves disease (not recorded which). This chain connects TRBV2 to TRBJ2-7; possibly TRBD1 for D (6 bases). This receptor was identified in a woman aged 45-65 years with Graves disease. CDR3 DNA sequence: TGTGCCAGCATTCGGACAGTCTACGAGCAGTACTTC. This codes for CASIRTVYEQYF.